Below, 14 T cell receptor beta chains from the same sample are listed, as sequenced in a study of beta chain features in type 1 diabetes. Investigators reverse transcribed all isolated RNA, so they sequenced expressed TCRB transcripts. Produced via immunoSEQ multiplex PCR; TCRdb's table is partial and in-frame only. The repertoire holds 140,000 or so clones, about 9.4% seen once, with under 1.5% in the top ten. The material sequenced was naive CD4+ T cells from blood. Receptors were obtained from a young man in good health.

This rearrangement joins TRBV7-2 to TRBJ1-2, with D possibly matching TRBD1 (6 bases). The CDR3 length is 15 residues. Trimming pared 5 bases from V and 2 bases from J, leaving 15 bases between. The V gene's germline CDR1 is SGHTA and CDR2 FQGNSA. CDR3 protein: CASSPKSGTNYGYTF. DNA of the CDR3: TGTGCCAGCAGCCCGAAGTCCGGGACAAACTATGGCTACACCTTC.

A few counts support this clone. CDR3 loop: CSVVRVLNTEAFF. CDR3 DNA: TGCAGCGTTGTGAGGGTCTTGAACACTGAAGCTTTCTTT. The J gene is TRBJ1-1, the V gene TRBV29-1; D ambiguous. The V end was cut by 4 bases, the J end by 0 bases, with 9 bases between. The CDR3 has 13 residues. The germline V gene encodes CDR1 SQVTM and CDR2 ANQGSEA.

In this sample, this clone turned up many times. The CDR3 region is CASSLTAGKHEQYF. For the CDR3, the DNA is TGCGCCAGCAGCTTGACAGCGGGGAAGCACGAGCAGTACTTC. The chain joins TRBV5-1 to TRBJ2-7; 7 bases agree with TRBD2. This CDR3 contains 14 residues. With V trimmed by 1 base and J by 5 bases, 6 bases remained unmatched. Germline V CDR1 and CDR2: SGHRS, YFSETQ.

This clone was found a few times. This rearrangement joins TRBV5-4 to TRBJ2-7; 8 nucleotides align to TRBD2. CDR3 size: 15 residues. Losses at the gene ends were 4 bases for V and 6 bases for J; bases not matched to a gene: 12. Looked up from germline, CDR1 is SGHNT and CDR2 is YYREEE (reference sequence). The CDR3 sequence is CASSPIGSGVTEQYF. In nucleotides, the CDR3 is TGTGCCAGCAGCCCCATAGGTAGCGGGGTGACCGAGCAGTACTTC.

This clone was picked up many times. The chain joins TRBV29-1 to TRBJ2-7, with 8 bases aligning to TRBD1. Unmatched junction bases numbered 7, after V lost 4 bases and J lost 5 bases. The CDR3 consists of 13 residues. Germline V lookup: CDR1 SQVTM, CDR2 ANQGSEA. The CDR3 here is CSVGTGGRNEQYF. The CDR3 nucleotides are TGCAGCGTTGGTACAGGGGGTCGAAACGAGCAGTACTTC.

This chain links TRBV30 with TRBJ1-5, with 11 bases matching TRBD1. The junction had 6 bases not matched to a gene; V was cut back by 4 bases and J by 1 base. CDR1 GTSNPN and CDR2 SVGIG come from the germline V gene (reference sequence). CDR3 length: 16 amino acids. The CDR3 region is CAWTPGQGVSNQPQHF. The CDR3, as DNA: TGTGCCTGGACACCGGGACAGGGGGTAAGCAATCAGCCCCAGCATTTT.

This clone was seen more than once but under ten times. The chain employs TRBV7-8 and TRBJ1-5, with a weak D call TRBD1 (5 bases). Per germline, CDR1 SGHVS and CDR2 FQNEAQ. The V end lost 7 bases, the J end lost 4 bases, and 14 bases lay between the germline ends. The CDR3 has 14 residues. The CDR3 DNA reads TGTGCCAGCAACCAGGGTGGCCCTAATCAGCCCCAGCATTTT. This sequence encodes CASNQGGPNQPQHF.

This clone occurred a few times. The genes are TRBV5-4 and TRBJ2-3, with D perhaps TRBD2 (7 bases). Trimming removed 4 bases at V and 1 base at J, with 16 bases between. The CDR3 loop spans 16 amino acids. The germline CDR1 and CDR2 sequences are SGHNT and YYREEE (reference sequence). This CDR3 is CASSRGAGGRTDTQYF. The CDR3 nucleotides read TGTGCCAGCAGCCGGGGGGCCGGGGGGCGCACAGATACGCAGTATTTT.

This clone showed up just a few times. This chain uses TRBV10-1 with TRBJ2-2, with a tentative D call TRBD1 (5 bases). This CDR3 is built from 14 residues. Trimming stripped 2 bases from V and 6 bases from J, with 10 bases between. Germline V gene lookup returns CDR1 WNHNN and CDR2 SYGVQD (reference sequence). CDR3 DNA: TGCGCCAGCAGTGAGAGTCCAGGGTCCGGGGAGCTGTTTTTT. Protein product: CASSESPGSGELFF.

V gene TRBV4-2 combines with J gene TRBJ2-2; TRBD2 matches 10 bases. The junction had 3 bases not matched to a gene; V was cut back by 0 bases and J by 5 bases. CDR3 length: 16 residues. Germline V CDR1 and CDR2: LGHNA, YNFKEQ. The CDR3 region is CASSQELAGETGELFF. For the CDR3, the DNA is TGTGCCAGCAGCCAAGAGCTAGCGGGGGAGACCGGGGAGCTGTTTTTT.

The chain joins TRBV5-1 to TRBJ1-2; D is possibly TRBD1 (6 bases). In germline, CDR1 is SGHRS, CDR2 YFSETQ. This CDR3 is 14 amino acids long. V was trimmed by 3 bases and J by 7 bases, leaving 16 bases between them. The DNA of the CDR3 is TGCGCCAGCAGCTCTGGTGGGGGCGGAGGTGGCTACACCTTC. It codes for CASSSGGGGGGYTF.

The chain carries TRBV15 and TRBJ1-2; 9 bases fit TRBD1. Germline V gene data show CDR1 as LNHNV and CDR2 as YYDKDF (reference sequence). This CDR3 has 12 residues. After removal of 0 bases from V and 13 bases from J, the junction contained 3 bases not matched to a gene. This CDR3 reads CATSRDKDRGTF. CDR3 nucleotide sequence: TGTGCCACCAGCAGAGATAAGGACAGGGGCACCTTC.

The chain combines TRBV4-3 with TRBJ2-6, with 7 bases fitting TRBD1. Trimming cost V 0 bases and J 0 bases; bases outside gene matches: 8. CDR1 LGHNA and CDR2 YSLEER come from the germline V gene. The CDR3 runs 19 residues. The CDR3 nucleotides read TGCGCCAGCAGCCAAGATTGGGGGACAGTAGACTCTGGGGCCAACGTCCTGACTTTC. It encodes CASSQDWGTVDSGANVLTF.

This clone was observed a few times. The chain joins TRBV7-2 to TRBJ2-7; 9 nucleotides match TRBD2. J gave up 1 base and V 10 bases, and 5 bases lay outside the gene matches. Germline values: CDR1 SGHTA, CDR2 FQGNSA. The CDR3 runs to 13 residues. The CDR3 coding sequence is TGTGCCATCTGGCTAGCGGGGTCCTACGAGCAGTACTTC. Amino acid sequence: CAIWLAGSYEQYF.